This TCR beta chain appears in the sequencing data of a study of T cells in Graves' hyperthyroidism and ophthalmopathy. General study points: Separation of ophthalmopathy from stable hyperthyroidism was achieved by a 13 V-J model.

RNA transcripts were the template for amplifying TCR beta CDR3 regions. Initially, a first-round RT-PCR of the TCR CDR3 employed the HTBI primer set. Each CDR3 protein gets one entry after TCRdb re-called the multiplex PCR reads with MiXCR. The sample carries under 600,000 distinct CDR3 sequences, around 16% recorded once. This clonotype was seen a handful of times. Its target is not known. Diagnoses used clinical symptoms, serum thyroxine and TRAb, thyroid ultrasound and orbital computed tomography. The CDR3 spans 13 residues. CDR1 is LNHDA and CDR2 is SQIVND in the germline V gene (reference sequence). The V gene lost 1 base and the J gene lost 2 bases, with 6 bases spanning the gap.

This sequence originates from a middle-aged woman with Graves' ophthalmopathy. Sequencing was carried out using blood. The V call is TRBV19, the J call TRBJ2-7, with TRBD1 as a possible D gene (5 bases). CDR3 in amino acids: CASSIARAYEQYF. The DNA for the CDR3 is TGTGCCAGTAGTATAGCCAGGGCCTACGAGCAGTACTTC.